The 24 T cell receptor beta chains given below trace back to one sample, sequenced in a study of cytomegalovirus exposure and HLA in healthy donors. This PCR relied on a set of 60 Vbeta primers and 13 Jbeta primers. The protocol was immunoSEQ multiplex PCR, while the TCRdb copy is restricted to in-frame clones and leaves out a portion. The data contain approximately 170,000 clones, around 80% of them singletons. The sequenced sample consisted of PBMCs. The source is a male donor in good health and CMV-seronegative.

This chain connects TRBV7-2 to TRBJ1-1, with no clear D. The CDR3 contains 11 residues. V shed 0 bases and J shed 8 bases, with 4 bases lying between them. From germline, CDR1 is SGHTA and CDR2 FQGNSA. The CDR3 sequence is CASSLAREAFF. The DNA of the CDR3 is TGTGCCAGCAGCTTAGCACGGGAAGCTTTCTTT.

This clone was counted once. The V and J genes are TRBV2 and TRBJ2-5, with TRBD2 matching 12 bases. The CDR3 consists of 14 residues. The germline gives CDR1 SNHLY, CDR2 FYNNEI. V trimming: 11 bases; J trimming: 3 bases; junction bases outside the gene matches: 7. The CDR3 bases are TGTGCCGGCCGACTAGCGGGAGCCGAAGAGACCCAGTACTTC. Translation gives CAGRLAGAEETQYF.

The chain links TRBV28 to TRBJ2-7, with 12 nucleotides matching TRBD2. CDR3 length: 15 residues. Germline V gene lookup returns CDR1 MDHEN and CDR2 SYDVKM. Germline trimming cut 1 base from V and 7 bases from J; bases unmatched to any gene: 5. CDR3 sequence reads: CASSLLTSGSEEQYF. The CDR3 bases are TGTGCCAGCAGTTTATTGACTAGCGGGAGTGAAGAGCAGTACTTC.

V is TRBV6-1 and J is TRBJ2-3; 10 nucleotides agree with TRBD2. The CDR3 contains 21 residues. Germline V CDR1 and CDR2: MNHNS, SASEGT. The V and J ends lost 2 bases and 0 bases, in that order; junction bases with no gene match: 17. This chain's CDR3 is CASSEKGVLAGMGMSTDTQYF. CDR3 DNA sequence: TGTGCCAGCAGTGAAAAGGGAGTACTAGCGGGAATGGGGATGAGCACAGATACGCAGTATTTT.

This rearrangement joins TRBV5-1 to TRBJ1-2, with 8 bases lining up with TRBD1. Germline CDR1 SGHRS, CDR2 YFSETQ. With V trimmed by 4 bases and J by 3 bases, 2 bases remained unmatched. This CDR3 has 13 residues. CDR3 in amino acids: CASSLGQDYGYTF. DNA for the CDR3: TGCGCCAGCAGCCTGGGACAGGACTATGGCTACACCTTC.

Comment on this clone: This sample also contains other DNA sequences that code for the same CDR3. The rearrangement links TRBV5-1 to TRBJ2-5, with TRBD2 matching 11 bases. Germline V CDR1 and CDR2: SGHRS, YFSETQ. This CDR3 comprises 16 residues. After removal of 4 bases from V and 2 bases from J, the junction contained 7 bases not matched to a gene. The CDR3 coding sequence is TGCGCCAGCAGCCTTGCTAGCGGGGGGATACAAGAGACCCAGTACTTC. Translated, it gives CASSLASGGIQETQYF.

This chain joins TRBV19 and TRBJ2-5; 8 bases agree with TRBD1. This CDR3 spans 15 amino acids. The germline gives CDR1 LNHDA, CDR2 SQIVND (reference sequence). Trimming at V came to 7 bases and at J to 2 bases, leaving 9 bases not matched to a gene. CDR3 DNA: TGTGCCAGTATGTCCCAGGGGGCAGGACAAGAGACCCAGTACTTC. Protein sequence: CASMSQGAGQETQYF.

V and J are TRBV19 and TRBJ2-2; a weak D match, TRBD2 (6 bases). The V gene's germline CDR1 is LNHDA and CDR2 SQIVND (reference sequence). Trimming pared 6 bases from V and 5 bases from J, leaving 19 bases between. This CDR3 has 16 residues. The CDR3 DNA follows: TGTGCCAGTAGCAGGTCCGCGGCAGGAGGGACCGGGGAGCTGTTTTTT. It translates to CASSRSAAGGTGELFF.

The CDR3 reads CASSLRTSGRADTQYF. As DNA, the CDR3 is TGTGCCAGCAGTTTAAGGACTAGCGGGAGAGCAGATACGCAGTATTTT. The chain has TRBV27 and TRBJ2-3, with 13 bases fitting TRBD2. The ends lost 2 bases at V and 4 bases at J; junction bases unmatched: 3. The CDR3 spans 16 residues. Germline CDR1 MNHEY, CDR2 SMNVEV (reference sequence).

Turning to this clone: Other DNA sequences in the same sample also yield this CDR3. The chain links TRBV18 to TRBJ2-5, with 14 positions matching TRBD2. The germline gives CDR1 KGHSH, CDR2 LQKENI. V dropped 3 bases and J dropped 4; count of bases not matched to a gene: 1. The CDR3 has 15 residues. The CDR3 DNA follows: TGTGCCAGCTCACCCGGGACTAGCGGGAGAGAGACCCAGTACTTC. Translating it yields CASSPGTSGRETQYF.

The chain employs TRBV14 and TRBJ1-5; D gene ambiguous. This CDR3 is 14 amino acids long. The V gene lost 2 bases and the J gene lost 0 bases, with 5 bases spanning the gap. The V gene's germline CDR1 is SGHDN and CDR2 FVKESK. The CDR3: CASSQRVSNQPQHF. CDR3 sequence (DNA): TGTGCCAGCAGCCAAAGAGTTAGCAATCAGCCCCAGCATTTT.

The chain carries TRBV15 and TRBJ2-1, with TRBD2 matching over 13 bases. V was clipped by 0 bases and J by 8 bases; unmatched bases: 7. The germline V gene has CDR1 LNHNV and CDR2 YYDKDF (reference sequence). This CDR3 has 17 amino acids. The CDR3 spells CATSREPLAGGVDEQFF. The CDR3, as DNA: TGTGCCACCAGCAGAGAGCCACTAGCGGGAGGGGTGGATGAGCAGTTCTTC.

The CDR3 loop is CACTAGTSPDHEQFF. In DNA, the CDR3 is TGTGCCTGCACAGCCGGGACTAGCCCAGACCATGAGCAGTTCTTC. The chain joins TRBV30 to TRBJ2-1, with TRBD2 identical over 9 bases. CDR1 and CDR2 (germline): GTSNPN, SVGIG (reference sequence). J gave up 8 bases and V 6 bases, and 14 bases lay outside the gene matches. The CDR3 spans 15 residues.

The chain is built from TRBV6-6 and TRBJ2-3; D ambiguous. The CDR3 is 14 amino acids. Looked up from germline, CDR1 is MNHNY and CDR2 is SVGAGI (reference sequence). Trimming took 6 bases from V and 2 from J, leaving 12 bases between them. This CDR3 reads CASSPRGSTDTQYF. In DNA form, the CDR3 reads TGTGCCAGCAGCCCTCGAGGCTCCACAGATACGCAGTATTTT.

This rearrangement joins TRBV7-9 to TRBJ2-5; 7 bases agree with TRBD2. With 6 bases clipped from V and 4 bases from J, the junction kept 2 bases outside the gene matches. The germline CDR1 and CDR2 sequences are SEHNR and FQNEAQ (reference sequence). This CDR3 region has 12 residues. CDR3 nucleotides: TGTGCCAGCAGGCGGGAGACAGAGACCCAGTACTTC. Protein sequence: CASRRETETQYF.

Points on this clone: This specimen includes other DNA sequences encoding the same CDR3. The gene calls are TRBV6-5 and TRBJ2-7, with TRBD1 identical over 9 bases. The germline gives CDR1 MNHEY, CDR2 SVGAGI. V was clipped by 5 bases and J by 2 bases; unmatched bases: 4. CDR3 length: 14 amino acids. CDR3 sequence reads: CASSPGQGTYEQYF. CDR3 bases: TGTGCCAGCAGTCCCGGACAGGGGACCTACGAGCAGTACTTC.

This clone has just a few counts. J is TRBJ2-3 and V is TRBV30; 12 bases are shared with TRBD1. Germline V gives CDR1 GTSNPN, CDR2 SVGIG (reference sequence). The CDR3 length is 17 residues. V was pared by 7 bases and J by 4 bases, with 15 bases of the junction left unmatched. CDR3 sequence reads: CALNGGTGGLGPDTQYF. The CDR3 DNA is TGTGCCTTAAACGGCGGGACAGGGGGCTTGGGTCCAGATACGCAGTATTTT.

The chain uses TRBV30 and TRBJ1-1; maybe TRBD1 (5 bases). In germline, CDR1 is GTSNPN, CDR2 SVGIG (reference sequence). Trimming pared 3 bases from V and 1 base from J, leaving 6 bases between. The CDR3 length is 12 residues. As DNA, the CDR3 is TGTGCCTGGAGCCAGGGGAACACTGAAGCTTTCTTT. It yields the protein CAWSQGNTEAFF.

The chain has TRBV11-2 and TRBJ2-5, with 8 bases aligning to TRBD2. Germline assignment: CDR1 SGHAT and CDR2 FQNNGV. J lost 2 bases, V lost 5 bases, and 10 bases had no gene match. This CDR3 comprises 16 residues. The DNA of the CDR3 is TGTGCCAGCAGCCGAGCCCCGGGACTAGGGCAAGAGACCCAGTACTTC. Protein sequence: CASSRAPGLGQETQYF.

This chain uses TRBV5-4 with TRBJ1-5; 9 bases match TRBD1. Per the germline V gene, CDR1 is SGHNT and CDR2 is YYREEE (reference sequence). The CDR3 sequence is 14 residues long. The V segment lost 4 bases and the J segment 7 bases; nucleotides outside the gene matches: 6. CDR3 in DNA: TGTGCCAGCAGCAACGGACAGGGGCACCAGCCCCAGCATTTT. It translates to CASSNGQGHQPQHF.

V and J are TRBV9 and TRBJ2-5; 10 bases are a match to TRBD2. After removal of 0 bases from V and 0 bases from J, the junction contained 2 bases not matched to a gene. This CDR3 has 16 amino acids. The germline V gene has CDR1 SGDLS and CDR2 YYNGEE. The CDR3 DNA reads TGTGCCAGCAGCGTAGGTACTAGCGGGGACCAAGAGACCCAGTACTTC. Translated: CASSVGTSGDQETQYF.

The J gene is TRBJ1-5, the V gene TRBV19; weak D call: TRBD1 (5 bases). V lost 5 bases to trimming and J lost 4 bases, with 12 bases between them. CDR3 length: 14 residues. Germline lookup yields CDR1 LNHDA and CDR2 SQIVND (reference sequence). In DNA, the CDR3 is TGTGCCAGTAGTCCAAGGCAGGGTAATCAGCCCCAGCATTTT. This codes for CASSPRQGNQPQHF.

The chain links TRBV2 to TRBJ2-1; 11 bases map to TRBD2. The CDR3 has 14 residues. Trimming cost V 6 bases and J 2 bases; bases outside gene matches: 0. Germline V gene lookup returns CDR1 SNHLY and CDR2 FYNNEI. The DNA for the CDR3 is TGTGCCAGCAGGGGACTAGCGGCCTACAATGAGCAGTTCTTC. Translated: CASRGLAAYNEQFF.

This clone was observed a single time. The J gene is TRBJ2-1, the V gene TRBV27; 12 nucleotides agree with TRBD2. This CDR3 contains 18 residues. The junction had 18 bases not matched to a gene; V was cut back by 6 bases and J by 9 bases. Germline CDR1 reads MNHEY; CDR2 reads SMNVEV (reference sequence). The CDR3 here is CASSLRASGGARGGEQFF. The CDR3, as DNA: TGTGCCAGCAGCCTCCGTGCTAGCGGGGGGGCCCGGGGTGGTGAGCAGTTCTTC.